This T cell receptor (beta chain) was found in a study of blood T cell repertoires in COVID-19. Study in general: Acute-phase and convalescent COVID-19 samples originated in the United States, Italy and Spain. PBMCs, B-cell-depleted T cells, or T cells provided the cDNA or gDNA that made up the material.

In the original workflow: Reference gene primer amplification gave estimated nucleated cell counts. Data came from immunoSEQ multiplex PCR; TCRdb stores just in-frame clones and leaves some out. V, J and clone size are those of that table, while D and trimming were read from the DNA. The table shows roughly 65,000 clones, with around 86% occurring only once. The CDR3 contains 15 residues. The germline V gene encodes CDR1 ENHRY and CDR2 SYGVKD. Trimming took off 3 bases at V and 3 bases at J, with 11 bases between the two ends. V usage is TRBV10-3 and J usage is TRBJ2-2, with D tentatively TRBD1 (6 bases). Sequenced input: peripheral blood. This clonotype was obtained from an older woman with acute or convalescent COVID-19. For the CDR3, the DNA is TGTGCCATCAGTGAATCGAGGGGGTACACCGGGGAGCTGTTTTTT. Translation: CAISESRGYTGELFF.